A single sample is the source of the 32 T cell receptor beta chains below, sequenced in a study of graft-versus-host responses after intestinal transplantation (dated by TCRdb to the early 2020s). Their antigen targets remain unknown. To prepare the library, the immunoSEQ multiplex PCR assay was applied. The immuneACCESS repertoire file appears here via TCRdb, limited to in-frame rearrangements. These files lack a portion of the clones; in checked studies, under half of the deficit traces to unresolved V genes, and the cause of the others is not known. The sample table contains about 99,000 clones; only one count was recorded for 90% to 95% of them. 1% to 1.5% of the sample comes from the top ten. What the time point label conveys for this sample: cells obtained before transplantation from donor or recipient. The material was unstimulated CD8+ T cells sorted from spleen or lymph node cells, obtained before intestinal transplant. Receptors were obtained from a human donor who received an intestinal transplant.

CDR3 in DNA: TGTGCCACCAGCAGAGACCCTCGGACAGATCACTACGAGCAGTACTTC. Translating gives CATSRDPRTDHYEQYF. The chain carries TRBV15 and TRBJ2-7, with a possible D match to TRBD1 (6 bases). Germline assignment: CDR1 LNHNV and CDR2 YYDKDF (reference sequence). Trimming shortened V by 0 bases and J by 3 bases, and 15 bases separated the two germline ends. The CDR3 covers 16 residues.

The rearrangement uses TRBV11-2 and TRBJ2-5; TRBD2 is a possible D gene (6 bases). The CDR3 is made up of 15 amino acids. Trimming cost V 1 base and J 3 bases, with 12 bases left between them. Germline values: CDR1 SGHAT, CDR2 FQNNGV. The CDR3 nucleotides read TGTGCCAGCAGCTTAGTCTTTGGCGGGAAAGAGACCCAGTACTTC. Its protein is CASSLVFGGKETQYF.

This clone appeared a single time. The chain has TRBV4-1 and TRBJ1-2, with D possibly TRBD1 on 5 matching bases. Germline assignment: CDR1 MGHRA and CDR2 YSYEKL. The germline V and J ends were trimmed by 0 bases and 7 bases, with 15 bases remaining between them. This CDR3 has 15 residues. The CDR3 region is CASSQDRGGVSGYTF. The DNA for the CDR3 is TGCGCCAGCAGCCAAGATCGGGGAGGGGTTAGTGGCTACACCTTC.

The CDR3 loop reads CASSRSRGSNTGELFF. The CDR3 nucleotides read TGTGCCAGCAGTCGGAGCCGGGGGTCCAACACCGGGGAGCTGTTTTTT. The chain couples TRBV5-6 to TRBJ2-2, with D maybe TRBD2 (6 bases). Per germline, CDR1 SGHDT and CDR2 YYEEEE. Trimming cost V 5 bases and J 2 bases, with 16 bases left between them. This CDR3 is built from 16 residues.

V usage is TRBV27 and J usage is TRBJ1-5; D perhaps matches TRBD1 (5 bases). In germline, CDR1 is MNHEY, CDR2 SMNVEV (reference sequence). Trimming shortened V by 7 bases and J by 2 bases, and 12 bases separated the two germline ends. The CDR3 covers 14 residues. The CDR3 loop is CASKHQGGNQPQHF. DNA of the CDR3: TGTGCCAGCAAACATCAGGGCGGCAATCAGCCCCAGCATTTT.

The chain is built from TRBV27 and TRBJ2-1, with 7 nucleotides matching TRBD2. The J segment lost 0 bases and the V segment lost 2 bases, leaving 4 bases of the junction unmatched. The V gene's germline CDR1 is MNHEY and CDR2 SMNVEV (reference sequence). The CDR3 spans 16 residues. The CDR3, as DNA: TGTGCCAGCAGTTTAATAGCGGGTCCCTCCTACAATGAGCAGTTCTTC. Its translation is CASSLIAGPSYNEQFF.

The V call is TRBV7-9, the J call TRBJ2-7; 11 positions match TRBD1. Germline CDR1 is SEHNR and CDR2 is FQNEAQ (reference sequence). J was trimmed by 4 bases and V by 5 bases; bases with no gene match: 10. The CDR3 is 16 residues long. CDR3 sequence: CASSPPKDRGLYEQYF. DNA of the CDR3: TGTGCCAGCAGCCCCCCCAAGGACAGGGGGCTATACGAGCAGTACTTC.

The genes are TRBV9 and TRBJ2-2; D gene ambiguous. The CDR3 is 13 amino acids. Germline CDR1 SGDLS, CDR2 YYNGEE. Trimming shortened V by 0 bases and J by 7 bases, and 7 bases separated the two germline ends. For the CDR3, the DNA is TGTGCCAGCAGCGTAGTGTCGGGCGGGGAGCTGTTTTTT. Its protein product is CASSVVSGGELFF.

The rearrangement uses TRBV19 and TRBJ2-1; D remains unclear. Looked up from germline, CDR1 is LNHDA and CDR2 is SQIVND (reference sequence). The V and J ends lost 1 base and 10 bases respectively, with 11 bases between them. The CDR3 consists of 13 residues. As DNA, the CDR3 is TGTGCCAGTAGTATAGGTTTTAGGGAAGAGCAGTTCTTC. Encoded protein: CASSIGFREEQFF.

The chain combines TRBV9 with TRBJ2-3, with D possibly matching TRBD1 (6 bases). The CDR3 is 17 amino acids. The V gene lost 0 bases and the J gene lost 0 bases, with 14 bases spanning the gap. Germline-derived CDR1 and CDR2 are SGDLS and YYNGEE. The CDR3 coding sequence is TGTGCCAGCAGCGTAGCTACAGGGCTAACAAGCACAGATACGCAGTATTTT. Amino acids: CASSVATGLTSTDTQYF. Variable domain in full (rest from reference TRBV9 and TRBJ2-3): DSGVTQTPKHLITATGQRVTLRCSPRSGDLSVYWYQQSLDQGLQFLIQYYNGEERAKGNILERFSAQQFPDLHSELNLSSLELGDSALYFCASSVATGLTSTDTQYFGPGTRLTVL.

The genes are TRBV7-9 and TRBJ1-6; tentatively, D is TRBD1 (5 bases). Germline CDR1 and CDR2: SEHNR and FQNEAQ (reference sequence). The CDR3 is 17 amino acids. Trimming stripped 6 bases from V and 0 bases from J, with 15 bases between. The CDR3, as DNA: TGTGCCAGCAGAGACTCAGGGAGGAGCTCCTATAATTCACCCCTCCACTTT. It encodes CASRDSGRSSYNSPLHF.

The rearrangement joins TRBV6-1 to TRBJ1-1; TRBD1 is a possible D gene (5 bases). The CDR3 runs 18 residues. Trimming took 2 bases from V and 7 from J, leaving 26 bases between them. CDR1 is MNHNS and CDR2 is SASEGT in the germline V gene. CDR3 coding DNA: TGTGCCAGCAGTGAATCGGGAGAGGGGCGCGCTTGGCCTGGTGAAGCTTTCTTT. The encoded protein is CASSESGEGRAWPGEAFF.

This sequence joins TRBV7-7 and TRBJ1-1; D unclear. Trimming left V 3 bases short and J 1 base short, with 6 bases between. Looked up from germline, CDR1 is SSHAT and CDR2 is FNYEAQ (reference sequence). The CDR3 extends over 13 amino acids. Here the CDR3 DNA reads TGTGCCAGCAGCTTTAGTACGAACACTGAAGCTTTCTTT. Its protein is CASSFSTNTEAFF.

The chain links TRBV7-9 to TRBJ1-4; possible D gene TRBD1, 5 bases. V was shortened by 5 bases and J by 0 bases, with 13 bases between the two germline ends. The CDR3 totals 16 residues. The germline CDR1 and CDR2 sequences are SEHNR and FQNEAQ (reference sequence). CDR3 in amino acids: CASSTRTGATNEKLFF. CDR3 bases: TGTGCCAGCAGCACAAGGACGGGGGCAACTAATGAAAAACTGTTTTTT. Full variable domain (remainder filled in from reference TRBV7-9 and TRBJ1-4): DTGVSQNPRHKITKRGQNVTFRCDPISEHNRLYWYRQTLGQGPEFLTYFQNEAQLEKSRLLSDRFSAERPKGSFSTLEIQRTEQGDSAMYLCASSTRTGATNEKLFFGSGTQLSVL.

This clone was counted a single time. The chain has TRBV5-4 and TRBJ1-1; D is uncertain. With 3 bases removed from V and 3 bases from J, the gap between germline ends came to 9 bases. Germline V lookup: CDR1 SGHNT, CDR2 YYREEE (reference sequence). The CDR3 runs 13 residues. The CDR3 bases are TGTGCCAGCAGCTCCCAGATTTACACTGAAGCTTTCTTT. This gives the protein CASSSQIYTEAFF.

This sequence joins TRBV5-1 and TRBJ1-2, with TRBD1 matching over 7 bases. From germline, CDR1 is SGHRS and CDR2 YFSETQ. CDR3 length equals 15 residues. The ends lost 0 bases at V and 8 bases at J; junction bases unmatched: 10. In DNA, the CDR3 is TGCGCCAGCAGCTTGGTTTCGGGACAGCCCGCGGGCTACACCTTC. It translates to CASSLVSGQPAGYTF.

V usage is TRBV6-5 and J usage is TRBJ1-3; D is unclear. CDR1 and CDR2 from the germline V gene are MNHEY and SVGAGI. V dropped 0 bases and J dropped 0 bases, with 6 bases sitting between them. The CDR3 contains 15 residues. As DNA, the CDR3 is TGTGCCAGCAGTTACTCGGAGAGCTCTGGAAACACCATATATTTT. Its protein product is CASSYSESSGNTIYF.

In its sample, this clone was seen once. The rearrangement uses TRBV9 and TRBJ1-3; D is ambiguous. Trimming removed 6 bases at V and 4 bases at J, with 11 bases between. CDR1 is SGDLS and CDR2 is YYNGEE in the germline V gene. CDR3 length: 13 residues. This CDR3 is CASTEGPGNTIYF. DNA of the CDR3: TGTGCCAGCACTGAAGGACCCGGAAACACCATATATTTT.

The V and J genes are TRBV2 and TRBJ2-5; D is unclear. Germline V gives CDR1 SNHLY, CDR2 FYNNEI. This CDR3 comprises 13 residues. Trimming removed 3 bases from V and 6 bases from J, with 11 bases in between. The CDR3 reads CASSEDPKKTQYF. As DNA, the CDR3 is TGTGCCAGCAGTGAGGACCCAAAGAAGACCCAGTACTTC.

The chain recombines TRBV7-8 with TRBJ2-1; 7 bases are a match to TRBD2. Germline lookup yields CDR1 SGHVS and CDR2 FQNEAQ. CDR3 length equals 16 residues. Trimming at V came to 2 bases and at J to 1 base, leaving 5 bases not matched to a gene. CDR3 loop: CASSLRLAVSYNEQFF. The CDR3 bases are TGTGCCAGCAGCTTAAGGCTAGCGGTGTCCTACAATGAGCAGTTCTTC.

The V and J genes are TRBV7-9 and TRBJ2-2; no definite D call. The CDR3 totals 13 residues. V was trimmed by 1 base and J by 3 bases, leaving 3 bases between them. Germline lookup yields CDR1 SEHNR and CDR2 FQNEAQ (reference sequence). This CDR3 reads CASSLDYTGELFF. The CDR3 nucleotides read TGTGCCAGCAGCTTAGACTACACCGGGGAGCTGTTTTTT. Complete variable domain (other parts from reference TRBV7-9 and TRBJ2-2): DTGVSQNPRHKITKRGQNVTFRCDPISEHNRLYWYRQTLGQGPEFLTYFQNEAQLEKSRLLSDRFSAERPKGSFSTLEIQRTEQGDSAMYLCASSLDYTGELFFGEGSRLTVL.

The CDR3 spells CASRSASGQPQHF. In nucleotides, the CDR3 is TGTGCCAGTAGGAGCGCTTCAGGGCAGCCCCAGCATTTT. The chain carries TRBV19 and TRBJ1-5; possibly TRBD1 for D (5 bases). This CDR3 comprises 13 residues. Trimming stripped 6 bases from V and 7 bases from J, with 13 bases between. The germline V gene encodes CDR1 LNHDA and CDR2 SQIVND (reference sequence).

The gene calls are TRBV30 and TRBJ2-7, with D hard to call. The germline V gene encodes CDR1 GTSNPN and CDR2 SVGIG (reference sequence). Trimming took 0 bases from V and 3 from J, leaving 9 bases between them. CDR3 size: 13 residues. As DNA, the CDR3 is TGTGCCTGGAGTGTAGCAGTAAGCTACGAGCAGTACTTC. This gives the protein CAWSVAVSYEQYF.

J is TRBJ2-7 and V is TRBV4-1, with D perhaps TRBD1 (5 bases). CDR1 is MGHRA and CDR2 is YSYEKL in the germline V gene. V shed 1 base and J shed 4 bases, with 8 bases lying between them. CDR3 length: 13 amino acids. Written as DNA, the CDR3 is TGCGCCAGCAGCCAAGGCAGGGCGTACGAGCAGTACTTC. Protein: CASSQGRAYEQYF.

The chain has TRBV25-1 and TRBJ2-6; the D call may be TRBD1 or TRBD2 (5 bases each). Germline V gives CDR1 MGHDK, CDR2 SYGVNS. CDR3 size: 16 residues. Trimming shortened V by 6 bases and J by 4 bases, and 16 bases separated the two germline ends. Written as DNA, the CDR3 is TGTGCCAGCAGAGGGACCGGCCTGGGGGGGGCCAACGTCCTGACTTTC. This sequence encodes CASRGTGLGGANVLTF. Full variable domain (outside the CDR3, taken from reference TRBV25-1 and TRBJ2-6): EADIYQTPRYLVIGTGKKITLECSQTMGHDKMYWYQQDPGMELHLIHYSYGVNSTEKGDLSSESTVSRIRTEHFPLTLESARPSHTSQYLCASRGTGLGGANVLTFGAGSRLTVL.

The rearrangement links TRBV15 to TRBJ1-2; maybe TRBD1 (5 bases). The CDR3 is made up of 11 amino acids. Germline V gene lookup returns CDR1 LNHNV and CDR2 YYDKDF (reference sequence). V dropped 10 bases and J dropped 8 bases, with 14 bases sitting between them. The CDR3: CAILGDRGYTF. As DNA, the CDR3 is TGTGCCATTCTAGGGGATCGAGGCTACACCTTC. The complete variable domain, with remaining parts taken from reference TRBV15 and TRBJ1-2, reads DAMVIQNPRYQVTQFGKPVTLSCSQTLNHNVMYWYQQKSSQAPKLLFHYYDKDFNNEADTPDNFQSRRPNTSFCFLDIRSPGLGDTAMYLCAILGDRGYTFGSGTRLTVV.

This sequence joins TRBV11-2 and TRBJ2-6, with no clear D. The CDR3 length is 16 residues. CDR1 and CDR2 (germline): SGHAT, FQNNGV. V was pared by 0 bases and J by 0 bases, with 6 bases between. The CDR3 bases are TGTGCCAGCAGCTTAGATAACCCCTCTGGGGCCAACGTCCTGACTTTC. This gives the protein CASSLDNPSGANVLTF. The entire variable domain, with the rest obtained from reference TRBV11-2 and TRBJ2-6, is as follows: EAGVAQSPRYKIIEKRQSVAFWCNPISGHATLYWYQQILGQGPKLLIQFQNNGVVDDSQLPKDRFSAERLKGVDSTLKIQPAKLEDSAVYLCASSLDNPSGANVLTFGAGSRLTVL.

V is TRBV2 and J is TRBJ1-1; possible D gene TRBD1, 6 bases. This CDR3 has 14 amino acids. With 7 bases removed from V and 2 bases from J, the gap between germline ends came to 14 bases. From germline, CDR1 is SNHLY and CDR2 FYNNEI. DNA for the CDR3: TGTGCCAGCAAGGGGGTGGGCGGAAACACTGAAGCTTTCTTT. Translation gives CASKGVGGNTEAFF. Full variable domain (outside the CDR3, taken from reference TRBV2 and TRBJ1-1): EPEVTQTPSHQVTQMGQEVILRCVPISNHLYFYWYRQILGQKVEFLVSFYNNEISEKSEIFDDQFSVERPDGSNFTLKIRSTKLEDSAMYFCASKGVGGNTEAFFGQGTRLTVV.

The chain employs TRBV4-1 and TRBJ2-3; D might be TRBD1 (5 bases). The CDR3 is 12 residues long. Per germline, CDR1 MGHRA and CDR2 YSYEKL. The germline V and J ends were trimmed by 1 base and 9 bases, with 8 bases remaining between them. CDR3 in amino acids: CASSQGGGTQYF. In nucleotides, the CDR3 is TGCGCCAGCAGCCAAGGGGGCGGAACGCAGTATTTT.

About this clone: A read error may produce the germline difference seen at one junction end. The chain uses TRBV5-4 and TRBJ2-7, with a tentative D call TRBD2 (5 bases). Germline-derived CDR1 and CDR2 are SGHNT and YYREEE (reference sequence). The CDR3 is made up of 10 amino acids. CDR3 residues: CASSLDLRDF. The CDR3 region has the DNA TGTGCCAGCAGCTTGGACCTGCGGGACTTC.

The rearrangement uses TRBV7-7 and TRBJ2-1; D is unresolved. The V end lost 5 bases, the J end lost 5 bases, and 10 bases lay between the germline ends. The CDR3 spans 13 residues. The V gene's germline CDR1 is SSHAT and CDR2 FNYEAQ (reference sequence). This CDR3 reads CASSRTLNNEQFF. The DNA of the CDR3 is TGTGCCAGCAGCCGGACCCTAAACAATGAGCAGTTCTTC.

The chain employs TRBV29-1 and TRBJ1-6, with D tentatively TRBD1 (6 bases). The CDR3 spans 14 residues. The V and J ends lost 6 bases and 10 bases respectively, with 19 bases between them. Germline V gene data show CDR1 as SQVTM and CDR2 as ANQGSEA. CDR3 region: CSVQTDRLDSPLHF. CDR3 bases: TGCAGCGTCCAAACAGACAGGCTGGACTCACCCCTCCACTTT.